This T cell receptor beta chain was recovered during a study of shared T cell receptors in the human thymus. The CDR3 consists of 16 residues. Germline CDR1 reads MNHEY; CDR2 reads SVGAGI. V was trimmed by 2 bases and J by 4 bases, leaving 17 bases between them. The assay was immunoSEQ multiplex PCR, and TCRdb's table has in-frame clones only and misses some. Among hundreds of thousands of clones listed, about 90% were seen once. The same specimen was also included in a second study, on human thymus T cells. That paper adds: The sample donors, healthy Finnish infants, were having corrective surgery for congenital heart defects. Resections obtained during corrective heart surgery supplied the thymus tissue. Apparent bias marked the V and J gene usage of thymic and blood repertoires. The related literature has documented a marked overlap of thymic repertoires among unrelated individuals.

This clonotype was obtained from a boy younger than two with a congenital heart defect. The chain employs TRBV6-5 and TRBJ1-2; perhaps TRBD1 as D (6 bases). The sequenced sample was thymocytes. CDR3 nucleotide sequence: TGTGCCAGCAGTTACCGGGGAGACAGGCGGTTCTATGGCTACACCTTC. Translated: CASSYRGDRRFYGYTF.